Following are 5 T cell receptor beta chains from one sample sequenced in a study of post-analysis software for immune sequencing data (dated by TCRdb to the mid-2010s). Results and caveats for the whole study, not just this receptor: Four or five TRBV segments, including TRBV5-6, TRBV5-1 and TRBV20-1, were significantly more frequent in patients than controls.

Receptors were amplified or captured by PCR. The run used an Illumina HiSeq 2500. To reduce PCR and sequencing biases, unique molecular identifiers were built into the TCR beta cDNA libraries. TCRdb's own reprocessing of the public reads used fastp at Q25 and MiXCR and kept productive beta chains. Rows are combined by CDR3 protein, so each entry shows the most common genes and DNA. This sample gives 650,000 to 850,000 distinct CDR3 sequences in total; around 53% of them show up just once. 4.6% of the sample is taken by the ten largest. These TCRs' antigens remain unknown. Sequenced input: blood. Receptor source: a girl aged 5-17 years with multiple sclerosis.

The rearrangement links TRBV18 to TRBJ2-3, with D perhaps being TRBD1 or TRBD2 (5 bases each). Trimming took 5 bases from V and 0 from J, leaving 15 bases between them. The length of the CDR3 is 16 residues. CDR1 KGHSH and CDR2 LQKENI come from the germline V gene. CDR3 region: CASSSLQRGSTDTQYF. The CDR3 DNA reads as TGTGCCAGCTCATCGCTTCAGAGGGGAAGCACAGATACGCAGTATTTT.

DNA of the CDR3: TGCAGCGTTGAAGGGGATCCCCGCAACTATGGCTACACCTTC. Protein sequence: CSVEGDPRNYGYTF. The chain links TRBV29-1 to TRBJ1-2; no reliable D call. Germline-derived CDR1 and CDR2 are SQVTM and ANQGSEA. Trimming shortened V by 1 base and J by 2 bases, and 11 bases separated the two germline ends. The CDR3 length is 14 residues.

The chain links TRBV5-4 to TRBJ2-5; 10 bases align to TRBD2. Per the germline V gene, CDR1 is SGHNT and CDR2 is YYREEE (reference sequence). J lost 3 bases, V lost 1 base, and 3 bases had no gene match. CDR3 size: 15 residues. CDR3 residues: CASSLRSGGEETQYF. The CDR3 region has the DNA TGTGCCAGCAGCTTGAGAAGCGGGGGGGAAGAGACCCAGTACTTC.

The rearrangement links TRBV10-3 to TRBJ2-4; a possible D gene is TRBD2 (6 bases). The end of the DNA is better explained by TRBJ2-7, so the J call may be wrong. From germline, CDR1 is ENHRY and CDR2 SYGVKD. The CDR3 runs to 14 residues. CDR3 region: CAISESGGSDEQYF. CDR3 nucleotides: TGTGCCATCAGTGAGTCGGGGGGTTCGGACGAGCAGTACTTC.

The chain employs TRBV5-1 and TRBJ2-7; 11 bases line up with TRBD1. Germline V CDR1 and CDR2: SGHRS, YFSETQ. The CDR3 runs 14 residues. V lost 3 bases and J lost 8; bases outside the gene matches: 7. The CDR3 protein is CASSSGQGAVKQYF. The CDR3 DNA reads as TGCGCCAGCAGCTCCGGACAGGGGGCAGTAAAGCAGTACTTC.